In this sample, the clone carrying this T cell receptor beta chain turned up once. This sample stems from a study of control samples from healthy donors and cancer patients. This CDR3 comprises 12 residues. Germline V CDR1 and CDR2: MNHEY, SVGAGI. V was trimmed by 11 bases and J by 4 bases, leaving 14 bases between them. Sequencing used immunoSEQ multiplex PCR; TCRdb keeps in-frame clones, though not all of them. The sample shows about 110,000 clones, roughly 90% of them seen only once. The sequencing sample was made of blood. This rearrangement joins TRBV6-5 to TRBJ2-5, with a tentative D call TRBD1 (5 bases). This TCR was recovered from a woman in her 50s in good health. The DNA for the CDR3 is TGTGCCGGGGCCGGCGTCGTAGAGACCCAGTACTTC. Translated, it gives CAGAGVVETQYF.